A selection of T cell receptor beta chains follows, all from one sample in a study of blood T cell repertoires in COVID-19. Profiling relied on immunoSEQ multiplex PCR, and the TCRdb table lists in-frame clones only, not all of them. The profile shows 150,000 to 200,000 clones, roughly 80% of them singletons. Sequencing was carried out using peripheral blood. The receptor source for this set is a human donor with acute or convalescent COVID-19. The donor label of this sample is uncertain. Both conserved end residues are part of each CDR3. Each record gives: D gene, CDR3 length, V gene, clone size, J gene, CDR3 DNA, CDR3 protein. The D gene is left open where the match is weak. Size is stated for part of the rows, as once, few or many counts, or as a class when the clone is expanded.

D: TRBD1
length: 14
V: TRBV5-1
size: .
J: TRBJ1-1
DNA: TGCGCCAGCAGCTTGGGACAGGGGGGAACTGAAGCTTTCTTT
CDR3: CASSLGQGGTEAFF

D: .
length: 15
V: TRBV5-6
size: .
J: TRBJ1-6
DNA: TGTGCCAGCAGCTTGGCCGGGAATCAAAATTCACCCCTCCACTTT
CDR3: CASSLAGNQNSPLHF

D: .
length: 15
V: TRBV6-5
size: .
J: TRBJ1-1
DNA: TGTGCCAGCAGTTACTCCTCTACGACTTACACTGAAGCTTTCTTT
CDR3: CASSYSSTTYTEAFF

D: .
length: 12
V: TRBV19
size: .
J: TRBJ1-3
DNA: TGTGGGACATCTAGCTCTGGAAACACCATATATTTT
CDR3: CGTSSSGNTIYF

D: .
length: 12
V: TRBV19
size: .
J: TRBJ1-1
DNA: TGTGCCAGTAGTCTCCGGGACACTGAAGCTTTCTTT
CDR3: CASSLRDTEAFF

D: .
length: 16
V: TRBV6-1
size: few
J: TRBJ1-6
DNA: TGTGCCAGCAGTGCCGACAGGCTCTCCTATAATTCACCCCTCCACTTT
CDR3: CASSADRLSYNSPLHF

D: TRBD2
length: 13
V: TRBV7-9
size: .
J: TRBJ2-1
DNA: TGTGCCAGCAGCCCTTCGACTAGCGGGCGGTGTGTCTTC
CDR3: CASSPSTSGRCVF

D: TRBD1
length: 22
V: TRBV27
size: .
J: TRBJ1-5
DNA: TGTGCCAGCAGTTTACGCGCGACCTTAGGGACAGGGGAGGCGGAGATGAATCAGCCCCAGCATTTT
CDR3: CASSLRATLGTGEAEMNQPQHF

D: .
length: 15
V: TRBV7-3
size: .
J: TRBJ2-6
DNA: TGTGCCAGCAGCTTATTGTCGGCTGGGGCCAACGTCCTGACTTTC
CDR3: CASSLLSAGANVLTF

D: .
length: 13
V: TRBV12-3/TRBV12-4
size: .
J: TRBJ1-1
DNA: TGTGCCAGCAGTTCACCGCTGACAGATAAAGCTTTCTTT
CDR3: CASSSPLTDKAFF

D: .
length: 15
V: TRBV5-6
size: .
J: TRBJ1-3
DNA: TGTGCCAGCAGCCTGTATCTGAGCTCTGGAAACACCATATATTTT
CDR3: CASSLYLSSGNTIYF

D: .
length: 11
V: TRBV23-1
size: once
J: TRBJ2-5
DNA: TGCGCCAGAAGAGGGAGGGAGACCCAGTACTTC
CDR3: CARRGRETQYF

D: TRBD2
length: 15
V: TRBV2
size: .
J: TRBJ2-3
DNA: TGTGCCAGCAGTGGCCCAGCGGGGGGCACAGATACGCAGTATTTT
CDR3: CASSGPAGGTDTQYF

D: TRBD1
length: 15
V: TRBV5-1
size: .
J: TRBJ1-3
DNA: TGCGCCAGCAGCCCCTGGACAGGGACTGGAAACACCATATATTTT
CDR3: CASSPWTGTGNTIYF

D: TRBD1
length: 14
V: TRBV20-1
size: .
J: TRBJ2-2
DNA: TGCAGTGCTAGTGACAGGGCAGGGGCCGGGGAGCTGTTTTTT
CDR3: CSASDRAGAGELFF

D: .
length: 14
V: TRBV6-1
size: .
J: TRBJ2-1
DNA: TGTGCCAGCAGTGAAGTTGGTAGCGACAATGAGCAGTTCTTC
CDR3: CASSEVGSDNEQFF

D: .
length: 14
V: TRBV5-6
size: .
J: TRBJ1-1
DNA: TGTGCCAGCAGCTATGGGCCGAGGGACACTGAAGCTTTCTTT
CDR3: CASSYGPRDTEAFF

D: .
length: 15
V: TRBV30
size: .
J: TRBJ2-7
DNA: TGTGCCTGGAAGGGAGGGACAGGATGGGGTTACGAGCAGTACTTC
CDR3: CAWKGGTGWGYEQYF

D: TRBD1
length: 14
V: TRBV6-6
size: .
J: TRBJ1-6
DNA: TGTGCCAGCAGTAACTGGGACAGTAATTCACCCCTCCACTTT
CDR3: CASSNWDSNSPLHF

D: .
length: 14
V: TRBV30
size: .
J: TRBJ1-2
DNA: TGTGCCTGGAGTACTGGGGGCGCTGGCTATGGCTACACCTTC
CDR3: CAWSTGGAGYGYTF

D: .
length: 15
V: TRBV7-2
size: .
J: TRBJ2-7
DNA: TGTGCCAGCAGCTTAGTCCGACAGATAGTCTACGAGCAGTACTTC
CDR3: CASSLVRQIVYEQYF

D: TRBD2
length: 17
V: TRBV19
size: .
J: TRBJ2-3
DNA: TGTGCCAGTAGTATAGAATCGCCTAGCGGGGAAACAGATACGCAGTATTTT
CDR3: CASSIESPSGETDTQYF

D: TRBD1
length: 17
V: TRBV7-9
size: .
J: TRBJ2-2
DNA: TGTGCCAGCAGCTCCCCCCTGACAGGGGGCAAGGGCGGGGAGCTGTTTTTT
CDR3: CASSSPLTGGKGGELFF

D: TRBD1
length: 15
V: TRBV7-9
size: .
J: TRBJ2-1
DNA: TGTGCCAGCAGCCTGGGACAGGGTAACGGCAATGAGCAGTTCTTC
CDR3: CASSLGQGNGNEQFF

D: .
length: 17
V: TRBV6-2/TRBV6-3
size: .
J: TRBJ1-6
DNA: TGTGCCAGCAGTTCCACCGGGGGGGCAGTGAGCAACTCACCCCTCCACTTT
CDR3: CASSSTGGAVSNSPLHF

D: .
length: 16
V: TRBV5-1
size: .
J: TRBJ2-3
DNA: TGCGCCAGCAGCTCTGTAGTGGGGAGACACGCAGATACGCAGTATTTT
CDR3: CASSSVVGRHADTQYF